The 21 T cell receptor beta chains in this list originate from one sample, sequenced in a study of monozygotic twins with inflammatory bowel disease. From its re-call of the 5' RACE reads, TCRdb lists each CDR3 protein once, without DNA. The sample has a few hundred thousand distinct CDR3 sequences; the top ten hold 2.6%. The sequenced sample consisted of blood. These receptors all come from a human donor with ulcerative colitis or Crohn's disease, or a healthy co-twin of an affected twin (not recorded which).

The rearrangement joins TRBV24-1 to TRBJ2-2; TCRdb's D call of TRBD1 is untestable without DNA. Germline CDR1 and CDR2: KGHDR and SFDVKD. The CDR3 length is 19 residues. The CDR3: CATSGYPIRGGWDTGELFF.

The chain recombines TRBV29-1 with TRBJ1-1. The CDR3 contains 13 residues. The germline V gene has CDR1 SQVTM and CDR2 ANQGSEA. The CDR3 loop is CSVAATPNTEAFF.

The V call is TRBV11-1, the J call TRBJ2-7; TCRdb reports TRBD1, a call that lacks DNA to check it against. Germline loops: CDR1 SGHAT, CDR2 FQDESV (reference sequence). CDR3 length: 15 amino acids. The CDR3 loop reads CASSIQGIGGYEQYF.

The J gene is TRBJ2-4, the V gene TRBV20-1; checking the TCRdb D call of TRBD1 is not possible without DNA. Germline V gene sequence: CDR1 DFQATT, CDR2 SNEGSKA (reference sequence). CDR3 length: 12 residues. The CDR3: CSARVGQGRQYF.

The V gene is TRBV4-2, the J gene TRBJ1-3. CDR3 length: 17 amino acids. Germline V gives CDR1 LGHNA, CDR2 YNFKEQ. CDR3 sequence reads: CASSQGILGSTGNTIYF.

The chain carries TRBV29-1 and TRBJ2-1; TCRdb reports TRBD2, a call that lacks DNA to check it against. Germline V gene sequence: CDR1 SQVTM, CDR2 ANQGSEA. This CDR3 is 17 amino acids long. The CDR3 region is CSVESLGGGLGYNEQFF.

The CDR3 reads CASRSGPGGPYEQYF. The chain carries TRBV5-1 and TRBJ2-7. Per germline, CDR1 SGHRS and CDR2 YFSETQ. The CDR3 runs 15 residues. Variable domain in full (rest from reference TRBV5-1 and TRBJ2-7): KAGVTQTPRYLIKTRGQQVTLSCSPISGHRSVSWYQQTPGQGLQFLFEYFSETQRNKGNFPGRFSGRQFSNSRSEMNVSTLELGDSALYLCASRSGPGGPYEQYFGPGTRLTVT.

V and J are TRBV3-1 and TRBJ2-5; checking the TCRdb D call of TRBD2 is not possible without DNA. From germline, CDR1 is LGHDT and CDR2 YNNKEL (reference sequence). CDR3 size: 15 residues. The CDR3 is CASSQPRGPQETQYF.

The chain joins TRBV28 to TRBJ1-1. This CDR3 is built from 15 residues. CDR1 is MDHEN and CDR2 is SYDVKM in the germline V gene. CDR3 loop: CASTPHPRGISEAFF.

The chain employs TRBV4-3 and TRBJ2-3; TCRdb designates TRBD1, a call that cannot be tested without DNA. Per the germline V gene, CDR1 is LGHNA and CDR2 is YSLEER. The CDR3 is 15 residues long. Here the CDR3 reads CASSQDAGGPDTQYF.

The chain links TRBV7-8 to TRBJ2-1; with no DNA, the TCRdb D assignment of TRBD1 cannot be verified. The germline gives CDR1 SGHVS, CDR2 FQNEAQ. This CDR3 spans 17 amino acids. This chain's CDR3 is CASSPSGGGMAYNEQFF.

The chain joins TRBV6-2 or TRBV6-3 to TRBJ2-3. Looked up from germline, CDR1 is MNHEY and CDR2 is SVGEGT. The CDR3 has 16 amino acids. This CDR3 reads CASSYSPVTSTDTQYF.

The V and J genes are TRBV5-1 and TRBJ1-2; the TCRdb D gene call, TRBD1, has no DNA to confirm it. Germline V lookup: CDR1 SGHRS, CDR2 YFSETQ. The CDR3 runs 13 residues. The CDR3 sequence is CASSLVGTYGYTF.

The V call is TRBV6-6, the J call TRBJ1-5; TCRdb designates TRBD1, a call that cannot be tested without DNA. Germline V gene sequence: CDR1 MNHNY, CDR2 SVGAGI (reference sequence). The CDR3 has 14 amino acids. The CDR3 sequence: CASSLPGQPAPQHF.

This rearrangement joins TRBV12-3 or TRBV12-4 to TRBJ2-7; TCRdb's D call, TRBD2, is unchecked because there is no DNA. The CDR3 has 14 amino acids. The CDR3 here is CASRPPGLPHEQYF.

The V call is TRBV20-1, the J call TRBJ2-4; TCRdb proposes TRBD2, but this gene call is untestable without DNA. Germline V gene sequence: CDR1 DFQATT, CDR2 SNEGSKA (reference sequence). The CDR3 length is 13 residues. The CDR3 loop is CSARVLSGRVQYF.

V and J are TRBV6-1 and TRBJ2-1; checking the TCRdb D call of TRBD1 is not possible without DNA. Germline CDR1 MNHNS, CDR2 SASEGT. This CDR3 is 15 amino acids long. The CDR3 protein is CASTKPGQGRDEQFF.

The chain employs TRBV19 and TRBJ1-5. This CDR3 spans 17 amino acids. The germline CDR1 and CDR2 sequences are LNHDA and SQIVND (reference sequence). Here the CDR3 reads CASSRQGQIYSNQPQHF.

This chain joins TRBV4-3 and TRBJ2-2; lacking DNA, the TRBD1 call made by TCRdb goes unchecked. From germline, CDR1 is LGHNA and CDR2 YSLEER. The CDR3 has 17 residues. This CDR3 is CASSQAPTGAGFGELFF.

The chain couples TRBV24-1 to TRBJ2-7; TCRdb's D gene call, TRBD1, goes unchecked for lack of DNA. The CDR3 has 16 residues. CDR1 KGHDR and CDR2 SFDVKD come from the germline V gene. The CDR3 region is CATSDLGTGDPYEQYF.

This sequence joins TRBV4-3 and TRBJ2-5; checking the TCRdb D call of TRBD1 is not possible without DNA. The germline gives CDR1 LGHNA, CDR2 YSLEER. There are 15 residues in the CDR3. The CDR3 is CASSPKHDGGETQYF.